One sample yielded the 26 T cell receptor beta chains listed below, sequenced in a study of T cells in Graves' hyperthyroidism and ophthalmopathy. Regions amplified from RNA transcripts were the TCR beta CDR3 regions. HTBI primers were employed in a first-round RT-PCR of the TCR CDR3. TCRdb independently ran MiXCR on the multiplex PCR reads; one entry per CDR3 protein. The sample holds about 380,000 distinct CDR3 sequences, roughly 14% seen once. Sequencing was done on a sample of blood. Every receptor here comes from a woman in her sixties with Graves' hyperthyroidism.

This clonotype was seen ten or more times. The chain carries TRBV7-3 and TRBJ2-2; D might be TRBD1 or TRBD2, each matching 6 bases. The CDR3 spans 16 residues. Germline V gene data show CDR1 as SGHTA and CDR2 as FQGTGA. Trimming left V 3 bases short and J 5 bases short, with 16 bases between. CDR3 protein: CASSFSTGAWTGELFF. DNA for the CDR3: TGTGCCAGCAGCTTTTCAACGGGGGCGTGGACCGGGGAGCTGTTTTTT.

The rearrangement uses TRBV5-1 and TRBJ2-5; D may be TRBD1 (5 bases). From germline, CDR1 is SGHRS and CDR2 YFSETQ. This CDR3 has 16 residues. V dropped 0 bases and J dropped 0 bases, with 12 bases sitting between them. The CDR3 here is CASSLVTGEYQETQYF. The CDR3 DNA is TGCGCCAGCAGCTTGGTTACAGGCGAGTACCAAGAGACCCAGTACTTC.

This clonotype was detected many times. The CDR3 loop reads CASESGAESYEQYF. The CDR3 nucleotides are TGTGCCAGCGAGAGCGGGGCGGAGTCCTACGAGCAGTACTTC. The chain couples TRBV6-1 to TRBJ2-7, with 7 bases matching TRBD2. Germline V gene sequence: CDR1 MNHNS, CDR2 SASEGT. The V segment lost 8 bases and the J segment 1 base; nucleotides outside the gene matches: 8. This CDR3 contains 14 residues.

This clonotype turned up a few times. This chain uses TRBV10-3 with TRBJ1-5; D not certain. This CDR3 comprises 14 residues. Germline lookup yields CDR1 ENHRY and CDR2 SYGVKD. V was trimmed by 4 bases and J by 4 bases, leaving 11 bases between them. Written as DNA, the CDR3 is TGTGCCATCAGTGGAGACCGAACGAATCAGCCCCAGCATTTT. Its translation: CAISGDRTNQPQHF.

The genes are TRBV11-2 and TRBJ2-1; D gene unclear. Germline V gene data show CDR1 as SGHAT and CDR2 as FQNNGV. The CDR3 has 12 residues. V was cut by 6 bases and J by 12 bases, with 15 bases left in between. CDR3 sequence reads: CASRLQPGGQFF. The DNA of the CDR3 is TGTGCCAGCAGGTTACAGCCAGGTGGGCAGTTCTTC.

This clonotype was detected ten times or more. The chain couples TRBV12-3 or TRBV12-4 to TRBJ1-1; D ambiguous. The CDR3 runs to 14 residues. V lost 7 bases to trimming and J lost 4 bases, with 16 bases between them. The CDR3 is CASTPGWGGTEAFF. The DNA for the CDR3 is TGTGCCAGCACCCCCGGTTGGGGTGGCACTGAAGCTTTCTTT.

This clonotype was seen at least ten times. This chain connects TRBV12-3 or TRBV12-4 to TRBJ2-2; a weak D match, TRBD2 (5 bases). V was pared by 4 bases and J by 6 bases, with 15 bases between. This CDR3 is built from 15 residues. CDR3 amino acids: CASSSSGVAAGELFF. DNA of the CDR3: TGTGCCAGCAGTTCCTCCGGGGTTGCCGCCGGGGAGCTGTTTTTT.

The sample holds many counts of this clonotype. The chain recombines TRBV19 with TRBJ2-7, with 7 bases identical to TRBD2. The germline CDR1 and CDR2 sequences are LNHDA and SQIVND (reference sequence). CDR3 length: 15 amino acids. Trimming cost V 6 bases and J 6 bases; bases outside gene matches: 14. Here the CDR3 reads CASSPGGGGHGEQYF. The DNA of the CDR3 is TGTGCCAGTAGCCCAGGCGGGGGAGGCCACGGCGAGCAGTACTTC.

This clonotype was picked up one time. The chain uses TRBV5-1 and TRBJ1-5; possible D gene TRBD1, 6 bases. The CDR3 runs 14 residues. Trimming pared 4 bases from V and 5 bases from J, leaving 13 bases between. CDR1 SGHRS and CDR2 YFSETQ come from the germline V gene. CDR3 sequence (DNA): TGCGCCAGCAGCGAGGGGACATCGGATCAGCCCCAGCATTTT. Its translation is CASSEGTSDQPQHF.

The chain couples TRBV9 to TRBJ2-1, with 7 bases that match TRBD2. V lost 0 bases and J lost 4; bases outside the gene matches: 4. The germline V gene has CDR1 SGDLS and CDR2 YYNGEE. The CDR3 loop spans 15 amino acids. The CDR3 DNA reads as TGTGCCAGCAGCGTAGGACTAGCAGAATACAATGAGCAGTTCTTC. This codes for CASSVGLAEYNEQFF.

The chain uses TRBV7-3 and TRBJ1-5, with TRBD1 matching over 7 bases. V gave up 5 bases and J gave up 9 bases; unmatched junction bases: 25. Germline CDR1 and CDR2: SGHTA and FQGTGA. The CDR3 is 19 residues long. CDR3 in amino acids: CASSHNTRYRGPRRRPQHF. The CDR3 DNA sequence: TGTGCCAGCAGCCATAACACGAGATACAGGGGTCCAAGGAGGCGGCCCCAGCATTTT.

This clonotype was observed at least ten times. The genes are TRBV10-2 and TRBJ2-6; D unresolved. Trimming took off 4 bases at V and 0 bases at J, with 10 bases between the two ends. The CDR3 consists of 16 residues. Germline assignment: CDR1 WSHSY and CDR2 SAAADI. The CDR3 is CASSGWQHSGANVLTF. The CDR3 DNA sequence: TGCGCCAGCAGTGGCTGGCAGCACTCTGGGGCCAACGTCCTGACTTTC.

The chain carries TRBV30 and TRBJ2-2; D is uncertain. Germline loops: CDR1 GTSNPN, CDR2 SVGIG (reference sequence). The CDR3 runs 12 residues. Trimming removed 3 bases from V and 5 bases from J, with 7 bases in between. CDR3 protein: CAWRLATGELFF. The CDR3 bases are TGTGCCTGGAGATTGGCAACCGGGGAGCTGTTTTTT.

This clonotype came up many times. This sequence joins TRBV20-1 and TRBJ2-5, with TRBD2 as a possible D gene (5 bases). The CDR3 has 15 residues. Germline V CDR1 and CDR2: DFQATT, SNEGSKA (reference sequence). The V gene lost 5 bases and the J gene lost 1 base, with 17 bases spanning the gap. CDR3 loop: CSAQRHGGFQETQYF. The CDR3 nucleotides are TGCAGTGCTCAACGCCACGGAGGCTTCCAAGAGACCCAGTACTTC.

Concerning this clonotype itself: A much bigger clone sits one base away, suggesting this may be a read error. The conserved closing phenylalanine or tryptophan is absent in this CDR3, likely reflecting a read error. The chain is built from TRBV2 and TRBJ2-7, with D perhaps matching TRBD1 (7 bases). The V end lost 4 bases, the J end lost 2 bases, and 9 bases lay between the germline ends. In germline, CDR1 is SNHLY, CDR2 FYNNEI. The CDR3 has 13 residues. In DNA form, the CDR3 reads TGTGCCAGCAGTGCAGGGGGGACCTACGAGCAGTACCTC. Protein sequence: CASSAGGTYEQYL.

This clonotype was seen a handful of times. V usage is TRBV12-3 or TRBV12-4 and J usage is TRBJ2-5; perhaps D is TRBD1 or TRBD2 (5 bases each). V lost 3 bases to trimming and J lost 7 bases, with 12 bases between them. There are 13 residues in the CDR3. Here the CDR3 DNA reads TGTGCCAGCAGTTTGAGCAGGGACGGGACCCAGTACTTC. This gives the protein CASSLSRDGTQYF.

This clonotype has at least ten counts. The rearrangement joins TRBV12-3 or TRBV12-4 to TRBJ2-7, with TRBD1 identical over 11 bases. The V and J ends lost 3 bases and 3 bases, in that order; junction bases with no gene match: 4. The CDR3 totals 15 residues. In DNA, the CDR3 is TGTGCCAGCAGTTTGGGGACAGGGGGAGGCTACGAGCAGTACTTC. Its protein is CASSLGTGGGYEQYF.

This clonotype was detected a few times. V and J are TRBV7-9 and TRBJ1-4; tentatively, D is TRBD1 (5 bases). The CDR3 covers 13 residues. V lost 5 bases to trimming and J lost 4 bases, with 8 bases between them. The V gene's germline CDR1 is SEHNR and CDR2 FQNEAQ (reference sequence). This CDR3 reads CASSPQGNEKLFF. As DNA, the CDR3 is TGTGCCAGCAGCCCCCAGGGTAATGAAAAACTGTTTTTT.

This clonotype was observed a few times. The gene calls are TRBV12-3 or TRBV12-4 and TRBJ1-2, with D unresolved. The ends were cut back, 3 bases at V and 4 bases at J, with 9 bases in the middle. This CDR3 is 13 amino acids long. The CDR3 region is CASSFEDAYGYTF. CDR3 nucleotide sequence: TGTGCCAGCAGTTTTGAGGATGCCTATGGCTACACCTTC.

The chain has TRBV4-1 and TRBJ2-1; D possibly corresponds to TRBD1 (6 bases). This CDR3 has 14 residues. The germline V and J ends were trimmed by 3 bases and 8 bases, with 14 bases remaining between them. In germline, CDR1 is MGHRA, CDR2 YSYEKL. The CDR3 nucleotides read TGCGCCAGCAGCCAGTCACAGGGACGAGATGAGCAGTTCTTC. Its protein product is CASSQSQGRDEQFF.

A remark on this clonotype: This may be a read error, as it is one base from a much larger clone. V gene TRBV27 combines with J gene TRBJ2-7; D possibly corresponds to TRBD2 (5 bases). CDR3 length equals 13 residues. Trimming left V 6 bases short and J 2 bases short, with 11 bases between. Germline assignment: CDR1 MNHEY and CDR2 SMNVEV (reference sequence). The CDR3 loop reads CASRSGSPYEQYF. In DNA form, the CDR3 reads TGTGCCAGCAGGAGTGGGAGCCCCTACGAGCAGTACTTC.

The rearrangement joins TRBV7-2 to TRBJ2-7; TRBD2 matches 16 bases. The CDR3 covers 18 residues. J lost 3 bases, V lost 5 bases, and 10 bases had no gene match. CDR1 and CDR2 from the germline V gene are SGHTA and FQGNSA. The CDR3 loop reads CASSGTGLAGGNFYEQYF. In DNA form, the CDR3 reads TGTGCCAGCAGCGGTACGGGACTAGCGGGAGGGAATTTCTACGAGCAGTACTTC.

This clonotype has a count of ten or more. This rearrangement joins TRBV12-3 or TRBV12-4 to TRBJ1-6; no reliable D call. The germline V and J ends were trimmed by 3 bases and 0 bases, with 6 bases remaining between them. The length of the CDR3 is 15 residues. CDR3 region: CASSLRSSYNSPLHF. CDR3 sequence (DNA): TGTGCCAGCAGTTTGAGGAGCTCCTATAATTCACCCCTCCACTTT.

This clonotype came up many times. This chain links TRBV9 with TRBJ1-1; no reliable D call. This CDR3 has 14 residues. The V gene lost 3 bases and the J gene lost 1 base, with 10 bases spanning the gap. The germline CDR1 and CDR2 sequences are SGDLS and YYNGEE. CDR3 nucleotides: TGTGCCAGCAGCGAGGCTTTGGGGAACACTGAAGCTTTCTTT. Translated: CASSEALGNTEAFF. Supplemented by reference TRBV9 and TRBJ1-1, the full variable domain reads DSGVTQTPKHLITATGQRVTLRCSPRSGDLSVYWYQQSLDQGLQFLIQYYNGEERAKGNILERFSAQQFPDLHSELNLSSLELGDSALYFCASSEALGNTEAFFGQGTRLTVV.

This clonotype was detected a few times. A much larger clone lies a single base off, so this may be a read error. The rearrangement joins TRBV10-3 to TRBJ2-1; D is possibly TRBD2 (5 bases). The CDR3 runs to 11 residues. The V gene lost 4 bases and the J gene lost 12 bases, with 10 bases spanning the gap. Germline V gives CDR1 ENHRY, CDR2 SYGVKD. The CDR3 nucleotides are TGTGCCATCAGTGGGGGAGTTGGGCAGTTCTTC. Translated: CAISGGVGQFF.

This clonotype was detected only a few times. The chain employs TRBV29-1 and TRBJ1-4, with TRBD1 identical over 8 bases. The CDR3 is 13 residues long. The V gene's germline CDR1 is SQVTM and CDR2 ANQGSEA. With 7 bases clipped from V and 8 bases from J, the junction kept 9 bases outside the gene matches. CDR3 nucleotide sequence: TGCAGCGCCCGACAGGGGACGAGAGAAAAACTGTTTTTT. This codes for CSARQGTREKLFF.